In this sample, the clone carrying this TCR beta chain turned up a few times. The data belong to a study of blood T cells in healthy people across ages. The junction had 5 bases not matched to a gene; V was cut back by 7 bases and J by 5 bases. The CDR3 loop spans 13 amino acids. A second PCR of roughly 6 to 12 cycles used a sample-barcoded 5' primer and a J-beta primer mix. From the 5' RACE reads, TCRdb called clonotypes with MiXCR, one entry per CDR3 protein. The table has 600,000 to 650,000 distinct CDR3 sequences, under 65% seen once; the top ten hold approximately 37%. The sequenced material came from blood. This TCR derives from a man aged 55 to 70 in good health. The chain links TRBV12-3 or TRBV12-4 to TRBJ2-7; 10 positions match TRBD1. The CDR3 bases are TGTGCCAGCAAAGGGACAGGGGTACACGAGCAGTACTTC. Translated: CASKGTGVHEQYF.